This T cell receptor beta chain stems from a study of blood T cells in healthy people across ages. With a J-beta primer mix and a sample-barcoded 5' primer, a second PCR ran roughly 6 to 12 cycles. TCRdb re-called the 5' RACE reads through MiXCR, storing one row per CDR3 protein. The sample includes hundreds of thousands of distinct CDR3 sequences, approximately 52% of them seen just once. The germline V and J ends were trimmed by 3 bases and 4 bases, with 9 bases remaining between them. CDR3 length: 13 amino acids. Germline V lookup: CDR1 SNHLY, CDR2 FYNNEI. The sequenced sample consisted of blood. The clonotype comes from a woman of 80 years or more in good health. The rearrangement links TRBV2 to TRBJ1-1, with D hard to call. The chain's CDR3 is CASSEREVTEAFF. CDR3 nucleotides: TGTGCCAGCAGTGAGAGGGAGGTCACTGAAGCTTTCTTT.